The 21 T cell receptor beta chains given below trace back to one sample, sequenced in a study of breast tumors, draining lymph nodes, adjacent tissues. Using its own MiXCR run on the multiplex PCR reads, TCRdb lists one record per CDR3 protein. Counted here are 200,000 or so distinct CDR3 sequences, around 29% occurring once; the ten biggest clones make up about 4.5%. The lymph nodes were axillary draining lymph nodes from breast cancer patients. Sequencing was performed on axillary lymph node tissue. These receptors were taken from a female donor with breast cancer. Some clones in this sample may be carry-over from other donors' samples.

For this clonotype: This could be a read error, since a much larger clone is one nucleotide away. The J gene is TRBJ2-7, the V gene TRBV28; 8 bases are shared with TRBD2. CDR1 is MDHEN, CDR2 SYDVKM, per germline. The CDR3 length is 14 residues. In nucleotides, the CDR3 is TGTGTCAGCAGAACCCTAGCGGGCCCCTACGAGCAGTACTTC. This codes for CVSRTLAGPYEQYF.

This clonotype was seen ten or more times. This chain links TRBV7-3 with TRBJ2-7; TRBD2 matches 14 bases. Germline assignment: CDR1 SGHTA and CDR2 FQGTGA. CDR3 length equals 14 residues. J lost 8 bases, V lost 5 bases, and 5 bases had no gene match. The CDR3 bases are TGTGCCAGCAGCACGGGACTAGCGGGGGAGAAGCAGTACTTC. Its translation: CASSTGLAGEKQYF.

This clonotype was found many times. This rearrangement joins TRBV7-9 to TRBJ2-7; D remains unclear. The germline gives CDR1 SEHNR, CDR2 FQNEAQ (reference sequence). V was shortened by 2 bases and J by 4 bases, with 6 bases between the two germline ends. The CDR3 sequence is 12 residues long. The CDR3 DNA follows: TGTGCCAGCAGCTTAATAGGGTACGAGCAGTACTTC. The encoded protein is CASSLIGYEQYF.

This clonotype has a count of ten or more. This rearrangement joins TRBV5-1 to TRBJ2-7, with D tentatively TRBD2 (5 bases). Germline CDR1 and CDR2: SGHRS and YFSETQ. Trimming took 5 bases from V and 0 from J, leaving 9 bases between them. This CDR3 is built from 13 residues. CDR3 sequence: CASRDLNSYEQYF. As DNA, the CDR3 is TGCGCCAGCAGGGACTTAAACTCCTACGAGCAGTACTTC.

Concerning this clonotype itself: A much larger clone sits a single nucleotide away, making a read error possible. The chain joins TRBV5-6 to TRBJ2-7; D unclear. The V end was cut by 0 bases, the J end by 0 bases, with 10 bases between. Germline loops: CDR1 SGHDT, CDR2 YYEEEE. The CDR3 extends over 15 amino acids. The CDR3 protein is CASSLAASISYEQYF. Written as DNA, the CDR3 is TGTGCCAGCAGCTTGGCGGCTTCCATCTCCTACGAGCAGTACTTC.

This clonotype was recorded many times. The V call is TRBV7-9, the J call TRBJ2-2; tentative D call: TRBD2 (5 bases). The CDR3 length is 14 residues. CDR1 and CDR2 (germline): SEHNR, FQNEAQ (reference sequence). The V gene lost 4 bases and the J gene lost 0 bases, with 6 bases spanning the gap. The CDR3 coding sequence is TGTGCCAGCAGCTGGACTTCGAACACCGGGGAGCTGTTTTTT. Translated, it gives CASSWTSNTGELFF.

The rearrangement links TRBV7-3 to TRBJ2-7, with no clear D. This CDR3 has 13 residues. The germline V and J ends were trimmed by 5 bases and 8 bases, with 16 bases remaining between them. Germline-derived CDR1 and CDR2 are SGHTA and FQGTGA. CDR3 sequence: CASSIAEGHQQYF. The CDR3 DNA sequence: TGTGCCAGCAGCATAGCTGAAGGGCACCAGCAGTACTTC.

This clonotype was seen a handful of times. A read error is possible here, since a much larger clone lies one base away. This sequence joins TRBV20-1 and TRBJ2-1; unclear D gene. The germline V gene encodes CDR1 DFQATT and CDR2 SNEGSKA (reference sequence). CDR3 length: 11 amino acids. The CDR3 here is CSATPTVEQSF. In DNA, the CDR3 is TGCAGTGCTACGCCGACCGTTGAGCAGTCCTTC.

This clonotype was counted ten times or more. One junction end does not reproduce the germline sequence, and a read error may be involved. The rearrangement uses TRBV3-1 and TRBJ2-7, with 7 bases lining up with TRBD2. Germline CDR1 is LGHDT and CDR2 is YNNKEL (reference sequence). The CDR3 covers 14 residues. CDR3 protein: CASSQGLVGYEQYF. The CDR3, as DNA: TGCGCCAGCAGCCAAGGACTAGTGGGCTACGAGCAGTACTTC.

Many counts were recorded for this clonotype. J is TRBJ1-2 and V is TRBV5-8; no clear D gene. The CDR3 has 12 amino acids. CDR1 is SGHTS, CDR2 YDEGEE, per germline. The V end was cut by 4 bases, the J end by 2 bases, with 6 bases between. CDR3 in DNA: TGTGCCAGCAGCCCCGTGAACTATGGCTACACCTTC. Translated, it gives CASSPVNYGYTF. The entire variable domain, with the rest obtained from reference TRBV5-8 and TRBJ1-2, is as follows: EAGVTQSPTHLIKTRGQQATLRCSPISGHTSVYWYQQALGLGLQFLLWYDEGEERNRGNFPPRFSGRQFPNYSSELNVNALELEDSALYLCASSPVNYGYTFGSGTRLTVV.

This chain links TRBV5-1 with TRBJ1-1, with 7 bases identical to TRBD1. The germline V gene encodes CDR1 SGHRS and CDR2 YFSETQ. The CDR3 sequence is 16 residues long. The V gene end was trimmed by 1 base and the J gene end by 2 bases; junction bases not matched to a gene: 8. DNA of the CDR3: TGCGCCAGCAGCTTGTTTCCCCGGGACAGTAACACTGAAGCTTTCTTT. Translation gives CASSLFPRDSNTEAFF.

This clonotype was seen only once. The CDR3 is CASSMGQGSEQYF. The DNA for the CDR3 is TGTGCCAGCAGCATGGGACAGGGGTCCGAGCAGTACTTC. The V and J genes are TRBV7-9 and TRBJ2-7; 10 nucleotides match TRBD1. The J segment lost 6 bases and the V segment lost 5 bases, leaving 4 bases of the junction unmatched. CDR1 and CDR2 (germline): SEHNR, FQNEAQ (reference sequence). The CDR3 contains 13 residues. Drawing the rest from reference TRBV7-9 and TRBJ2-7, the complete variable domain is DTGVSQNPRHKITKRGQNVTFRCDPISEHNRLYWYRQTLGQGPEFLTYFQNEAQLEKSRLLSDRFSAERPKGSFSTLEIQRTEQGDSAMYLCASSMGQGSEQYFGPGTRLTVT.

V gene TRBV5-4 combines with J gene TRBJ2-4, with a weak D call TRBD1 (5 bases). CDR1 SGHNT and CDR2 YYREEE come from the germline V gene (reference sequence). V dropped 1 base and J dropped 5 bases, with 7 bases sitting between them. The CDR3 is 13 amino acids. CDR3 DNA sequence: TGTGCCAGCAGCTTGTTAGGGGAAAACATTCAGTACTTC. Amino acids: CASSLLGENIQYF. Together with reference TRBV5-4 and TRBJ2-4, the CDR3 gives the full variable domain: ETGVTQSPTHLIKTRGQQVTLRCSSQSGHNTVSWYQQALGQGPQFIFQYYREEENGRGNFPPRFSGLQFPNYSSELNVNALELDDSALYLCASSLLGENIQYFGAGTRLSVL.

In this sample, this clonotype turned up many times. A much larger clone lies a single base off, so this may be a read error. The CDR3 carries no conserved terminal phenylalanine or tryptophan, so it likely arises from a read error. V and J are TRBV9 and TRBJ1-2; D uncertain. CDR1 is SGDLS, CDR2 YYNGEE, per germline. This CDR3 contains 13 residues. V lost 3 bases and J lost 8, with 14 bases in between. CDR3 nucleotides: TGTGCCAGCAGCGGGTGGGGTCACGTAGGCTACACCTCC. Translation: CASSGWGHVGYTS.

The J gene is TRBJ1-1, the V gene TRBV12-3 or TRBV12-4, with 9 bases aligning to TRBD1. The CDR3 totals 14 residues. V trimming: 5 bases; J trimming: 5 bases; junction bases outside the gene matches: 6. CDR3 DNA sequence: TGTGCCAGCAGTGGGGACAGGGTGGGAACTGAAGCTTTCTTT. It specifies CASSGDRVGTEAFF.

Written as DNA, the CDR3 is TGTGCCAGCAGTGAAACGGGAGGTCACAATGAGCAGTTCTTC. Protein: CASSETGGHNEQFF. The gene calls are TRBV2 and TRBJ2-1; TRBD2 aligns across 7 bases. CDR3 length: 14 amino acids. Germline-derived CDR1 and CDR2 are SNHLY and FYNNEI. The trim removed 2 bases at V and 5 bases at J, leaving 3 bases unmatched. The complete variable domain, with remaining parts taken from reference TRBV2 and TRBJ2-1, reads EPEVTQTPSHQVTQMGQEVILRCVPISNHLYFYWYRQILGQKVEFLVSFYNNEISEKSEIFDDQFSVERPDGSNFTLKIRSTKLEDSAMYFCASSETGGHNEQFFGPGTRLTVL.

This clonotype was seen many times. The V gene is TRBV5-6, the J gene TRBJ2-7, with 8 positions matching TRBD2. The CDR3 sequence is 15 residues long. CDR1 is SGHDT, CDR2 YYEEEE, per germline. V lost 0 bases to trimming and J lost 4 bases; unmatched junction nucleotides: 6. In DNA, the CDR3 is TGTGCCAGCAGCTTGGCCGGGAGCGGGAGTTACGAGCAGTACTTC. Protein product: CASSLAGSGSYEQYF.

This clonotype was seen many times. The V call is TRBV10-2, the J call TRBJ1-6; no clear D. The CDR3 has 14 amino acids. CDR1 is WSHSY, CDR2 SAAADI, per germline. V was clipped by 5 bases and J by 10 bases, with 15 bases between them. The CDR3 DNA follows: TGCGCCAGCAGTCCGACAATTTTGGGGTCACCCCTCCACTTT. This sequence encodes CASSPTILGSPLHF.

There are many counts of this clonotype. The V call is TRBV7-9, the J call TRBJ2-1; no reliable D call. The CDR3 is 13 amino acids. Trimming left V 5 bases short and J 8 bases short, with 13 bases between. CDR1 and CDR2 (germline): SEHNR, FQNEAQ (reference sequence). Written as DNA, the CDR3 is TGTGCCAGCAGCCCCAGGAATACGGATGAGCAGTTCTTC. Protein sequence: CASSPRNTDEQFF.

There are many counts of this clonotype. The chain carries TRBV20-1 and TRBJ2-3; 8 nucleotides agree with TRBD2. V gave up 5 bases and J gave up 1 base; unmatched junction bases: 5. CDR1 is DFQATT and CDR2 is SNEGSKA in the germline V gene (reference sequence). There are 14 residues in the CDR3. The CDR3 nucleotides are TGCAGTGCTGGAGCGGGAGTGGGCACAGATACGCAGTATTTT. It encodes CSAGAGVGTDTQYF.

This clonotype occurred many times. The rearrangement joins TRBV19 to TRBJ2-7; D uncertain. Trimming cost V 3 bases and J 2 bases, with 17 bases left between them. The CDR3 is made up of 16 amino acids. Germline values: CDR1 LNHDA, CDR2 SQIVND (reference sequence). CDR3 loop: CASSMGSTLLPYEQYF. The CDR3 DNA sequence: TGTGCCAGTAGTATGGGAAGTACCCTATTACCCTACGAGCAGTACTTC.